This T cell receptor (beta chain) derives from a study of technical replicates of blood from a handful of donors. Using immunoSEQ multiplex PCR, the repertoire was profiled, and TCRdb retains in-frame clones only, with some absent. Counted here are 50,000 to 65,000 clones, more than 85% occurring once; the ten biggest clones make up more than 4%. Specimen: PBMCs. The sequence was obtained from a human donor in good health. Some clones in this sample may be carry-over from other donors' samples.

The CDR3 DNA is TGTGCCAGTACAGGTGAACTCTTCTACGAGCAGTACTTC. It translates to CASTGELFYEQYF. The V gene is TRBV2, the J gene TRBJ2-7; the D gene is possibly TRBD1 (5 bases). This CDR3 contains 13 residues. Germline CDR1 is SNHLY and CDR2 is FYNNEI. Trimming removed 9 bases from V and 3 bases from J, with 15 bases in between.